A selection of T cell receptor beta chains follows, all from one sample in a study of OX40 agonist ivuxolimab in advanced cancers. Clones were sequenced by immunoSEQ multiplex PCR, and TCRdb holds only the in-frame ones, with some missing. The sample lists around 100,000 clones, approximately 89% seen once, with approximately 0.15% in the top ten. The sequenced sample was CD4+ or CD8+ T cells sorted from blood, obtained in a trial of the OX40 agonist ivuxolimab. The receptors derive from an adult with an advanced solid tumor such as melanoma, head and neck, liver or kidney cancer. CDR3s include the opening cysteine and the closing phenylalanine or tryptophan. A D gene is named only where the DNA matches it firmly. A row's size may be missing; if present it is once, few, many or a size class.

>TRBJ1-6|TRBV2|TRBD1|-
TGTGCCAGCAGCGTAGACAGGGCTCGTAATTCACCCCTCCACTTT
CASSVDRARNSPLHF
>TRBJ2-1|TRBV4-2|TRBD2|-
TGTGCCAGCAGCCAAGATGCGGGACTAGCTATTGAGCAGTTCTTC
CASSQDAGLAIEQFF
>TRBJ1-5|TRBV2|-|-
TGTGCCAGCAAGAGGGGTAATCAGCCCCAGCATTTT
CASKRGNQPQHF
>TRBJ1-1|TRBV9|-|-
TGTGCCAGCAGCTCAGAGGGACATCAAAACACTGAAGCTTTCTTT
CASSSEGHQNTEAFF
>TRBJ2-3|TRBV6-4|TRBD2|-
TGTGCCAGCAGCCCGGGACTAGCGGGGGATACGCAGTATTTT
CASSPGLAGDTQYF
>TRBJ2-2|TRBV11-3|TRBD2|-
TGTGCCAGCAGCTTAGTAGCGGGGGGGCCAGTCGCCGGGGAGCTGTTTTTT
CASSLVAGGPVAGELFF
>TRBJ1-4|TRBV5-4|TRBD1|-
TGTGCCAGCAGCCGAAAAAACAGGGGGGATGAAAAACTGTTTTTT
CASSRKNRGDEKLFF
>TRBJ2-1|TRBV5-1|-|once
TGCGCCAGCAGCTTAGACGGGAGTTCCTACAATGAGCAGTTCTTC
CASSLDGSSYNEQFF
>TRBJ1-1|TRBV29-1|TRBD1|-
TGCAGCGTCGGACCAGGGGGCAGAGACACTGAAGCTTTCTTT
CSVGPGGRDTEAFF
>TRBJ2-7|TRBV19|TRBD2|-
TGTGCCAGTAGTACGTGGGTTAGCGGGAGTGCCTACTCCTACGAGCAGTACTTC
CASSTWVSGSAYSYEQYF
>TRBJ2-7|TRBV5-1|-|-
TGCGCCAGCAGCTTGGGGTCTTCTGGACAGACCTACGAGCAGTACTTC
CASSLGSSGQTYEQYF
>TRBJ1-2|TRBV29-1|-|many
TGCAGCGTTGACGGGGTTCGGGGTGGCTACACCTTC
CSVDGVRGGYTF